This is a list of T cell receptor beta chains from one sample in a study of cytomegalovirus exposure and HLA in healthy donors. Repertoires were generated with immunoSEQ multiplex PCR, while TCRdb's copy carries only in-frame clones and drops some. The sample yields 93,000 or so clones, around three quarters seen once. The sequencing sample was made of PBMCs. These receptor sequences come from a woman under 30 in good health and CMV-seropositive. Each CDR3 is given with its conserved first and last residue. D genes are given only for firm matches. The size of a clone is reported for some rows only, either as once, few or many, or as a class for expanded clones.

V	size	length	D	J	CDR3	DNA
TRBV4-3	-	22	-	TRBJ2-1	CASSQEGVRVWRAPKTYNEQFF	TGCGCCAGCAGCCAAGAAGGGGTAAGGGTGTGGCGTGCCCCTAAGACGTACAATGAGCAGTTCTTC
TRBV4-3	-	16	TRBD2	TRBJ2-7	CASSPRGAAGGPEQYF	TGCGCCAGCAGCCCCCGGGGGGCAGCGGGAGGTCCCGAGCAGTACTTC
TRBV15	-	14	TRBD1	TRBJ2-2	CATSHRGSAGELFF	TGTGCCACCAGCCACAGGGGGTCGGCCGGGGAGCTGTTTTTT
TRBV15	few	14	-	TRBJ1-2	CATSRDGSIYGYTF	TGTGCCACCAGCAGAGATGGCAGTATCTATGGCTACACCTTC
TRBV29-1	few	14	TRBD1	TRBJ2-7	CSVGGGQGAYEQYF	TGCAGCGTTGGTGGCGGACAGGGGGCCTACGAGCAGTACTTC
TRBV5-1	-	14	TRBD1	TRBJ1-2	CASRTGTANYGYTF	TGCGCCAGCCGAACCGGGACAGCCAACTATGGCTACACCTTC
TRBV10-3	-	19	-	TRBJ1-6	CAISESLWGRSSYNSPLHF	TGTGCCATCAGTGAGTCACTATGGGGCAGGAGCTCCTATAATTCACCCCTCCACTTT
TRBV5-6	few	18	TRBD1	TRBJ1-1	CASSSLTTGTGMNTEAFF	TGTGCCAGCAGCTCTCTAACTACCGGGACAGGGATGAACACTGAAGCTTTCTTT
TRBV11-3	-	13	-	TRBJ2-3	CASSLDNTDTQYF	TGTGCCAGCAGCTTAGACAACACAGATACGCAGTATTTT
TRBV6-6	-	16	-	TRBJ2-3	CASIGFWGTSTDTQYF	TGTGCCAGCATAGGTTTTTGGGGGACTAGCACAGATACGCAGTATTTT
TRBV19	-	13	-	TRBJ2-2	CASSRLSGGELFF	TGTGCCAGTAGTCGATTGTCGGGCGGGGAGCTGTTTTTT
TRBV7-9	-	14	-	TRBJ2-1	CASSSSSTVNEQFF	TGTGCCAGCAGCTCCTCCTCGACTGTCAATGAGCAGTTCTTC
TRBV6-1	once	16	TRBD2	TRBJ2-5	CASSERPSGGAETQYF	TGTGCCAGCAGTGAACGGCCTAGCGGGGGAGCGGAGACCCAGTACTTC
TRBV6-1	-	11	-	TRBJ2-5	CASSERETQYF	TGTGCCAGCAGTGAACGAGAGACCCAGTACTTC
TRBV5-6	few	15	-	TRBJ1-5	CASSLVGASNQPQHF	TGTGCCAGCAGCTTGGTAGGGGCAAGCAATCAGCCCCAGCATTTT
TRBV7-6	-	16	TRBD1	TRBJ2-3	CASSLVGQGGTDTQYF	TGTGCCAGCAGCTTAGTTGGGCAGGGGGGCACAGATACGCAGTATTTT
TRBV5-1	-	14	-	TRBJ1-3	CASSLDRFGNTIYF	TGCGCCAGCAGCTTGGACAGGTTTGGAAACACCATATATTTT
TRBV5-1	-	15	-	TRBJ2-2	CASSLEGESTGELFF	TGCGCCAGCAGCTTGGAGGGAGAGAGCACCGGGGAGCTGTTTTTT
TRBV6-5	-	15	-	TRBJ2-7	CASSYYPDSSYEQYF	TGTGCCAGCAGTTACTACCCGGACAGTTCCTACGAGCAGTACTTC
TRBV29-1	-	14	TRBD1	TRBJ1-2	CSVKQGAPVYGYTF	TGCAGCGTCAAACAGGGGGCGCCGGTCTATGGCTACACCTTC
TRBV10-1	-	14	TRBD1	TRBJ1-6	CASPRTGYNSPLHF	TGCGCCAGCCCCAGGACAGGTTATAATTCACCCCTCCACTTT
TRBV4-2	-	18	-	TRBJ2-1	CASSQDFGGLGSANEQFF	TGTGCCAGCAGCCAAGATTTCGGGGGGCTGGGTTCCGCCAATGAGCAGTTCTTC
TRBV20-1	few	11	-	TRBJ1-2	CSALGSYGYTF	TGCAGTGCTCTTGGCTCCTATGGCTACACCTTC
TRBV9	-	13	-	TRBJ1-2	CASSEQDGYGYTF	TGTGCCAGCAGCGAACAGGACGGCTATGGCTACACCTTC
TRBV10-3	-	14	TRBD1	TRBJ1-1	CAISGRTGNTEAFF	TGTGCCATCAGTGGGCGGACAGGGAACACTGAAGCTTTCTTT
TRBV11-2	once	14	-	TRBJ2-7	CASSLVLRASEQYF	TGTGCCAGCAGCTTAGTTTTGCGGGCCTCGGAGCAGTACTTC
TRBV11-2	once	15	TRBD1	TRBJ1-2	CASSYGQGSYYGYTF	TGTGCCAGCAGCTACGGACAGGGTAGCTACTATGGCTACACCTTC
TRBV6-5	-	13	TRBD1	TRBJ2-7	CASSSGQGHEQYF	TGTGCCAGCAGTAGCGGACAGGGGCACGAGCAGTACTTC
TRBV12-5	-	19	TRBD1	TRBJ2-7	CASGLVIITRTGATYEQYF	TGTGCTAGTGGTTTGGTCATAATAACCAGGACAGGAGCGACCTACGAGCAGTACTTC
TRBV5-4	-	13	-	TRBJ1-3	CASSLATGNTIYF	TGTGCCAGCAGCTTGGCCACTGGAAACACCATATATTTT
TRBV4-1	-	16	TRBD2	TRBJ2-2	CASSARTSGDTGELFF	TGCGCCAGCAGCGCGAGGACTAGCGGGGACACCGGGGAGCTGTTTTTT
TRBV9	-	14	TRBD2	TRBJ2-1	CASSAGGDFKEQFF	TGTGCCAGCAGCGCCGGGGGGGACTTTAAGGAGCAGTTCTTC
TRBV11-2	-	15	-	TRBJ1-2	CASTTGRNKHGGYTF	TGTGCCAGCACCACAGGACGGAATAAGCATGGTGGCTACACCTTC
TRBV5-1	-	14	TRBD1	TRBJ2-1	CASSLGQETNEQFF	TGCGCCAGCAGCTTAGGACAGGAGACCAATGAGCAGTTCTTC
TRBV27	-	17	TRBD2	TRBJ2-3	CASSLSRLAGFTDTQYF	TGTGCCAGCAGTTTATCTCGACTAGCGGGGTTTACAGATACGCAGTATTTT
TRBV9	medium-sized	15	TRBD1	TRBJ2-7	CASSVGQGKTYEQYF	TGTGCCAGCAGCGTGGGACAGGGCAAGACCTACGAGCAGTACTTC
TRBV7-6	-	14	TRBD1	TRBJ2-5	CASSLEGQRETQYF	TGTGCCAGCAGCTTAGAGGGACAGAGGGAGACCCAGTACTTC
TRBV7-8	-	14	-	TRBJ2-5	CASSFVGGGETQYF	TGTGCCAGCAGCTTCGTGGGAGGGGGGGAGACCCAGTACTTC
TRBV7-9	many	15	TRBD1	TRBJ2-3	CASSFRQGSSDTQYF	TGTGCCAGCAGCTTTAGACAGGGAAGTTCAGATACGCAGTATTTT
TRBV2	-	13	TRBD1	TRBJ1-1	CASSTGENTEAFF	TGTGCCAGCAGTACAGGGGAGAACACTGAAGCTTTCTTT
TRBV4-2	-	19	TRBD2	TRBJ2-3	CASSQSEGLAGGGGDTQYF	TGTGCCAGCAGCCAGTCTGAGGGACTAGCGGGAGGCGGGGGTGATACGCAGTATTTT
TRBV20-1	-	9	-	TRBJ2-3	CSPGGLRYF	TGCAGTCCTGGGGGCCTTCGGTATTTT
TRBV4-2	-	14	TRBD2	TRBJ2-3	CASSQRGRADTQYF	TGTGCCAGCAGCCAACGCGGGAGGGCAGATACGCAGTATTTT
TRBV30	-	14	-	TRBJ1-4	CARGRGSGQEKLFF	TGTGCCCGTGGAAGGGGGTCAGGACAAGAAAAACTGTTTTTT
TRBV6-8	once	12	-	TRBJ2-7	CASSYRGYEQYF	TGTGCCAGCAGTTATAGGGGCTACGAGCAGTACTTC
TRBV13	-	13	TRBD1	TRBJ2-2	CASKAGGLGELFF	TGTGCCAGCAAGGCAGGGGGCCTCGGGGAGCTGTTTTTT
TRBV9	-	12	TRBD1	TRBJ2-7	CASSGGTGEQYF	TGTGCCAGCAGCGGAGGGACAGGGGAGCAGTACTTC
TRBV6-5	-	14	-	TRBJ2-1	CASMRLLTYNEQFF	TGTGCCAGCATGCGGCTGTTGACCTACAATGAGCAGTTCTTC
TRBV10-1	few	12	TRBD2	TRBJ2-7	CASSETSNEQYF	TGCGCCAGCTCGGAGACTAGCAACGAGCAGTACTTC
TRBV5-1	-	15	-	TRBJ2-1	CASSLGAGQYNEQFF	TGCGCCAGCAGCTTAGGTGCGGGGCAGTACAATGAGCAGTTCTTC
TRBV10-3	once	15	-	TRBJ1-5	CAISESGGVGQPQHF	TGTGCCATCAGTGAGTCGGGCGGGGTAGGGCAGCCCCAGCATTTT
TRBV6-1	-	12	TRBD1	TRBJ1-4	CATRQGGEKLFF	TGTGCCACCCGACAGGGAGGTGAAAAACTGTTTTTT
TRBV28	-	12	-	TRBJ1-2	CASSLWLDGYTF	TGTGCCAGCAGTTTATGGTTAGATGGCTACACCTTC
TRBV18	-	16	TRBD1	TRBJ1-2	CASSLDTPGQGSGYTF	TGTGCCAGCTCGCTCGACACTCCGGGACAGGGGAGTGGCTACACCTTC
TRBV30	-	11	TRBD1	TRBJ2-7	CAYGQGGEQYF	TGTGCCTACGGACAGGGAGGCGAGCAGTACTTC